The 7 T cell receptor beta chains given below trace back to one sample, sequenced in a study of cytomegalovirus exposure and HLA in healthy donors. Both 60 Vbeta primers and 13 Jbeta primers went into the PCR. Assay: immunoSEQ multiplex PCR; the TCRdb copy retains only in-frame clones and omits some. This sample's table has about 130,000 clones. The sequenced sample was PBMCs. The receptors originated from a man aged 35 to 55 in good health and CMV-seronegative.

Note on this clone: Other DNA variants within this sample encode the same CDR3. The chain uses TRBV6-5 and TRBJ1-3, with 9 bases that match TRBD1. The ends lost 7 bases at V and 4 bases at J; junction bases unmatched: 8. The CDR3 loop spans 15 amino acids. The germline V gene has CDR1 MNHEY and CDR2 SVGAGI. DNA of the CDR3: TGTGCCAGCACCTCAACAGGGGGCCCCGGAAACACCATATATTTT. It yields the protein CASTSTGGPGNTIYF.

V usage is TRBV4-3 and J usage is TRBJ1-1; 8 nucleotides line up with TRBD1. Germline CDR1 is LGHNA and CDR2 is YSLEER. Trimming took 4 bases from V and 1 from J; bases not matched to a gene: 5. The CDR3 totals 15 residues. In nucleotides, the CDR3 is TGCGCCAGCAGCCTCCGGGACAGGCCGAACACTGAAGCTTTCTTT. Encoded protein: CASSLRDRPNTEAFF.

CDR3 bases: TGCGCCAGCAGTCAATCCGCCAGAAGGGGCTACGAGCAGTACTTC. Translating it yields CASSQSARRGYEQYF. This chain links TRBV23-1 with TRBJ2-7; the D gene is possibly TRBD1 (5 bases). TRBV23-1 qualifies as an ORF whose function is uncertain. V was clipped by 0 bases and J by 3 bases, with 12 bases between them. This CDR3 contains 15 residues.

The V and J genes are TRBV5-1 and TRBJ2-5; 7 bases align to TRBD2. The V segment lost 0 bases and the J segment 5 bases; nucleotides outside the gene matches: 4. In germline, CDR1 is SGHRS, CDR2 YFSETQ. The CDR3 is 14 residues long. CDR3 sequence: CASSLGLAKETQYF. The CDR3 DNA reads as TGCGCCAGCAGCTTGGGACTAGCAAAGGAGACCCAGTACTTC.

V usage is TRBV11-3 and J usage is TRBJ2-1; the D gene is possibly TRBD2 (6 bases). The CDR3 totals 18 residues. V was pared by 4 bases and J by 0 bases, with 19 bases between. CDR1 is SGHNT and CDR2 is YENEEA in the germline V gene. CDR3 nucleotide sequence: TGTGCCAGCAGCTCGCGGTACTTTAGCGGCCCCTCCTACAATGAGCAGTTCTTC. It translates to CASSSRYFSGPSYNEQFF. Using reference TRBV11-3 and TRBJ2-1 for the parts outside the CDR3, the full variable domain is EAGVVQSPRYKIIEKKQPVAFWCNPISGHNTLYWYLQNLGQGPELLIRYENEEAVDDSQLPKDRFSAERLKGVDSTLKIQPAELGDSAVYLCASSSRYFSGPSYNEQFFGPGTRLTVL.

This chain joins TRBV19 and TRBJ2-1; D unresolved. Germline V gene sequence: CDR1 LNHDA, CDR2 SQIVND (reference sequence). This CDR3 region has 14 residues. With 3 bases removed from V and 4 bases from J, the gap between germline ends came to 10 bases. The CDR3 spells CASSIVSSYNEQFF. The CDR3 DNA is TGTGCCAGTAGTATCGTTTCTAGTTACAATGAGCAGTTCTTC.

V and J are TRBV29-1 and TRBJ2-1, with 9 bases fitting TRBD2. Trimming took 0 bases from V and 5 from J; bases not matched to a gene: 5. The CDR3 runs to 15 residues. Germline V lookup: CDR1 SQVTM, CDR2 ANQGSEA. CDR3 protein: CSVEEWAGGDNEQFF. Written as DNA, the CDR3 is TGCAGCGTTGAAGAATGGGCGGGAGGGGACAATGAGCAGTTCTTC.